Listed here are 30 T cell receptor beta chains from one sample, sequenced in a study of cytomegalovirus exposure and HLA in healthy donors. In the PCR, 60 Vbeta and 13 Jbeta primers were used. The table came from immunoSEQ multiplex PCR; TCRdb's copy has only in-frame clones and leaves some out. The repertoire holds approximately 150,000 clones, with around four fifths as singletons. Sequencing was done on a sample of PBMCs. These receptors were obtained from a young man in good health and CMV-seropositive.

This clone was seen once. The V call is TRBV27, the J call TRBJ1-1; D unresolved. This CDR3 has 12 amino acids. CDR1 and CDR2 (germline): MNHEY, SMNVEV (reference sequence). Trimming left V 8 bases short and J 1 base short, with 8 bases between. CDR3: CASGLWNTEAFF. The DNA for the CDR3 is TGTGCCAGCGGGCTTTGGAACACTGAAGCTTTCTTT.

This chain connects TRBV5-6 to TRBJ1-5, with D perhaps matching TRBD1 (5 bases). Trimming removed 2 bases from V and 1 base from J, with 10 bases in between. The CDR3 has 15 residues. The germline CDR1 and CDR2 sequences are SGHDT and YYEEEE. The CDR3 coding sequence is TGTGCCAGCAGCTTAGGGGTTGGCAGCAATCAGCCCCAGCATTTT. Translated: CASSLGVGSNQPQHF.

The chain is built from TRBV4-3 and TRBJ2-7, with 8 positions matching TRBD2. J was trimmed by 5 bases and V by 2 bases; bases with no gene match: 11. Germline CDR1 reads LGHNA; CDR2 reads YSLEER. CDR3 length equals 16 residues. As DNA, the CDR3 is TGCGCCAGCAGCCAACAACCCAGCGGGAGAAGCCACGAGCAGTACTTC. Encoded protein: CASSQQPSGRSHEQYF.

This clone occurred once. The rearrangement uses TRBV6-5 and TRBJ2-7; TRBD2 might be the D (6 bases). From germline, CDR1 is MNHEY and CDR2 SVGAGI. The ends were cut back, 2 bases at V and 6 bases at J, with 14 bases in the middle. This CDR3 region has 14 residues. CDR3 nucleotides: TGTGCCAGCAGTTACGGGGAAAGGGGAGGCGAGCAGTACTTC. Protein product: CASSYGERGGEQYF.

The V gene is TRBV5-6, the J gene TRBJ2-3; the D gene is possibly TRBD1 (5 bases). The CDR3 has 13 residues. Deletions cut 3 bases from V and 2 bases from J, with 7 bases between. The germline V gene encodes CDR1 SGHDT and CDR2 YYEEEE. This CDR3 is CASSWGNTDTQYF. The DNA for the CDR3 is TGTGCCAGCAGCTGGGGCAACACAGATACGCAGTATTTT.

The chain has TRBV28 and TRBJ1-1; 9 nucleotides line up with TRBD1. The CDR3 runs to 15 residues. The V gene end was trimmed by 4 bases and the J gene end by 6 bases; junction bases not matched to a gene: 9. CDR1 is MDHEN and CDR2 is SYDVKM in the germline V gene. The CDR3 sequence: CASSSTGGLKAEAFF. The CDR3, as DNA: TGTGCCAGCAGTTCGACAGGGGGGCTAAAAGCTGAAGCTTTCTTT.

V gene TRBV6-1 combines with J gene TRBJ2-2; 11 bases match TRBD1. CDR3 length: 15 residues. CDR1 and CDR2 from the germline V gene are MNHNS and SASEGT. The trim removed 6 bases at V and 3 bases at J, leaving 3 bases unmatched. This CDR3 is CASSLGQGDTGELFF. DNA for the CDR3: TGTGCCAGCAGCCTGGGACAGGGGGACACCGGGGAGCTGTTTTTT.

This clone was observed a few times. V is TRBV14 and J is TRBJ2-3, with D unresolved. The V end was cut by 4 bases, the J end by 4 bases, with 12 bases between. Per germline, CDR1 SGHDN and CDR2 FVKESK. The CDR3 spans 14 residues. The CDR3 reads CASSLRPRPDTQYF. The CDR3, as DNA: TGTGCCAGCAGCCTACGGCCGCGGCCAGATACGCAGTATTTT.

This clone showed up just a few times. The genes are TRBV7-2 and TRBJ2-2, with 8 nucleotides matching TRBD2. V was clipped by 5 bases and J by 7 bases; unmatched bases: 9. CDR3 length: 15 amino acids. Germline assignment: CDR1 SGHTA and CDR2 FQGNSA. The CDR3 region is CASSPGGVFGGELFF. CDR3 coding DNA: TGTGCCAGCAGCCCGGGGGGGGTATTTGGCGGGGAGCTGTTTTTT.

This clone was recorded only once. The rearrangement uses TRBV6-1 and TRBJ1-2; 9 bases fit TRBD1. V was clipped by 8 bases and J by 6 bases; unmatched bases: 4. Germline-derived CDR1 and CDR2 are MNHNS and SASEGT. The CDR3 totals 12 residues. The CDR3 is CASWTGENGYTF. The CDR3 bases are TGTGCCAGCTGGACAGGGGAGAATGGCTACACCTTC.

The rearrangement uses TRBV10-1 and TRBJ1-4, with 8 bases identical to TRBD1. With V trimmed by 6 bases and J by 5 bases, 5 bases remained unmatched. Germline V CDR1 and CDR2: WNHNN, SYGVQD (reference sequence). This CDR3 spans 14 amino acids. The CDR3 coding sequence is TGCGCCAGCAGCGCCGGGACAGGAAATGAAAAACTGTTTTTT. It codes for CASSAGTGNEKLFF.

In this sample, this clone turned up a few times. V and J are TRBV30 and TRBJ2-7; TRBD1 matches 10 bases. The germline gives CDR1 GTSNPN, CDR2 SVGIG (reference sequence). There are 16 residues in the CDR3. The junction had 10 bases not matched to a gene; V was cut back by 1 base and J by 4 bases. The chain's CDR3 is CAWSDQNRDRGYEQYF. In DNA, the CDR3 is TGTGCCTGGAGTGATCAAAACCGGGACAGGGGTTACGAGCAGTACTTC.

This chain links TRBV27 with TRBJ1-1; 8 bases line up with TRBD1. The CDR3 runs 14 residues. Trimming cost V 5 bases and J 10 bases; bases outside gene matches: 12. The germline CDR1 and CDR2 sequences are MNHEY and SMNVEV (reference sequence). CDR3 loop: CASSLSPTGVGAFF. The CDR3 nucleotides read TGTGCCAGCAGTCTTTCCCCGACAGGGGTCGGAGCTTTCTTT.

The genes are TRBV4-2 and TRBJ1-2; D is perhaps TRBD1 (6 bases). Trimming took off 0 bases at V and 5 bases at J, with 19 bases between the two ends. The CDR3 extends over 17 amino acids. Germline V CDR1 and CDR2: LGHNA, YNFKEQ. In DNA, the CDR3 is TGTGCCAGCAGCCAAGAGGCAGGGGCGGAGGCCGAATATGGCTACACCTTC. Translation: CASSQEAGAEAEYGYTF.

The gene calls are TRBV30 and TRBJ1-1, with no clear D. V was shortened by 0 bases and J by 1 base, with 12 bases between the two germline ends. The CDR3 extends over 15 amino acids. Per germline, CDR1 GTSNPN and CDR2 SVGIG (reference sequence). DNA of the CDR3: TGTGCCTGGAGTGTACTAGGCAGGACGAACACTGAAGCTTTCTTT. Translation gives CAWSVLGRTNTEAFF.

The chain is built from TRBV4-1 and TRBJ1-2; the match to TRBD1 covers 7 bases. V shed 3 bases and J 3 bases; nucleotides not matched to a gene: 16. Germline V CDR1 and CDR2: MGHRA, YSYEKL. This CDR3 has 18 residues. The CDR3 loop is CASSQIRTGRKAHYGYTF. CDR3 coding DNA: TGCGCCAGCAGCCAGATTAGGACAGGCCGAAAGGCACACTATGGCTACACCTTC.

This chain connects TRBV7-8 to TRBJ1-3, with 8 bases lining up with TRBD1. Trimming took 4 bases from V and 8 from J; bases not matched to a gene: 4. This CDR3 spans 13 amino acids. Germline assignment: CDR1 SGHVS and CDR2 FQNEAQ. CDR3 protein: CASSSDRGHTIYF. The CDR3, as DNA: TGTGCCAGCAGCTCAGACAGGGGACACACCATATATTTT.

The chain joins TRBV4-2 to TRBJ2-2, with 9 bases fitting TRBD1. Germline V gene lookup returns CDR1 LGHNA and CDR2 YNFKEQ. J gave up 3 bases and V 0 bases, and 2 bases lay outside the gene matches. The CDR3 extends over 16 amino acids. CDR3 residues: CASSQDGTGYTGELFF. The CDR3 DNA sequence: TGTGCCAGCAGCCAAGATGGGACAGGGTACACCGGGGAGCTGTTTTTT.

The chain has TRBV7-9 and TRBJ2-1, with 12 nucleotides matching TRBD2. The CDR3 is 16 amino acids. From germline, CDR1 is SEHNR and CDR2 FQNEAQ (reference sequence). The trim removed 0 bases at V and 7 bases at J, leaving 4 bases unmatched. CDR3 amino acids: CASSLARLAGANEQFF. CDR3 DNA sequence: TGTGCCAGCAGCTTAGCCCGACTAGCGGGAGCAAATGAGCAGTTCTTC.

V gene TRBV4-1 combines with J gene TRBJ2-2; tentatively, D is TRBD2 (5 bases). CDR1 MGHRA and CDR2 YSYEKL come from the germline V gene. The V end was cut by 0 bases, the J end by 2 bases, with 7 bases between. The CDR3 loop spans 15 amino acids. CDR3 residues: CASSQEGSNTGELFF. The CDR3, as DNA: TGCGCCAGCAGCCAAGAGGGGAGTAACACCGGGGAGCTGTTTTTT.

The V gene is TRBV18, the J gene TRBJ2-7; D is uncertain. Trimming removed 0 bases from V and 5 bases from J, with 11 bases in between. Germline V gives CDR1 KGHSH, CDR2 LQKENI. The CDR3 runs 14 residues. CDR3 in DNA: TGTGCCAGCTCACCACCCTCTGAGCCTAACGAGCAGTACTTC. Residues: CASSPPSEPNEQYF.

This chain uses TRBV5-1 with TRBJ1-2, with TRBD1 identical over 7 bases. Germline CDR1 SGHRS, CDR2 YFSETQ. The junction had 8 bases not matched to a gene; V was cut back by 5 bases and J by 4 bases. The length of the CDR3 is 14 residues. CDR3 DNA: TGCGCCAGCAGACCCGGGACAGCGTCCTATGGCTACACCTTC. Protein product: CASRPGTASYGYTF.

This chain links TRBV29-1 with TRBJ2-7; D is uncertain. The CDR3 runs 13 residues. Trimming left V 4 bases short and J 0 bases short, with 10 bases between. The germline gives CDR1 SQVTM, CDR2 ANQGSEA. In DNA, the CDR3 is TGCAGCGTTGTACCGCTTAGCTCCTACGAGCAGTACTTC. Its translation: CSVVPLSSYEQYF.

V gene TRBV5-1 combines with J gene TRBJ1-2, with TRBD1 matching 7 bases. J was trimmed by 6 bases and V by 4 bases; bases with no gene match: 12. This CDR3 has 15 amino acids. Looked up from germline, CDR1 is SGHRS and CDR2 is YFSETQ. The CDR3 spells CASSRTQYRGDGYTF. As DNA, the CDR3 is TGCGCCAGCAGCCGAACCCAATACAGGGGCGATGGCTACACCTTC.

The chain joins TRBV4-1 to TRBJ2-7; perhaps TRBD2 as D (6 bases). Germline V gives CDR1 MGHRA, CDR2 YSYEKL. Trimming stripped 4 bases from V and 3 bases from J, with 13 bases between. This CDR3 has 14 residues. The CDR3 DNA reads TGCGCCAGCAGCCCCCGGGAGACAAACTACGAGCAGTACTTC. It encodes CASSPRETNYEQYF.

J is TRBJ2-2 and V is TRBV7-2; 9 nucleotides line up with TRBD2. Germline V gene sequence: CDR1 SGHTA, CDR2 FQGNSA. Trimming took 3 bases from V and 6 from J; bases not matched to a gene: 5. There are 15 residues in the CDR3. CDR3 sequence (DNA): TGTGCCAGCAGCTTGGTTAGCGGGAGCTCCGGGGAGCTGTTTTTT. This sequence encodes CASSLVSGSSGELFF.

V and J are TRBV11-3 and TRBJ2-1; TRBD2 aligns across 15 bases. V lost 1 base to trimming and J lost 6 bases; unmatched junction nucleotides: 1. Germline V gene sequence: CDR1 SGHNT, CDR2 YENEEA. The CDR3 has 16 residues. The DNA of the CDR3 is TGTGCCAGCAGCTTAGGGACTAGCGGGAGGGTCAATGAGCAGTTCTTC. This sequence encodes CASSLGTSGRVNEQFF.

The V gene is TRBV6-5, the J gene TRBJ2-7, with a possible D match to TRBD1 (5 bases). The CDR3 is made up of 15 amino acids. Trimming took 5 bases from V and 5 from J, leaving 19 bases between them. The germline V gene has CDR1 MNHEY and CDR2 SVGAGI. The CDR3 nucleotides read TGTGCCAGCAGTAGTACCACGACAGCAATCGACGAGCAGTACTTC. This codes for CASSSTTTAIDEQYF.

The genes are TRBV5-6 and TRBJ2-1; TRBD2 aligns across 7 bases. Germline V gives CDR1 SGHDT, CDR2 YYEEEE. The CDR3 is 12 residues long. The trim removed 3 bases at V and 10 bases at J, leaving 4 bases unmatched. Here the CDR3 reads CASSWEGSEQFF. CDR3 sequence (DNA): TGTGCCAGCAGCTGGGAGGGGTCCGAGCAGTTCTTC.

The V and J genes are TRBV4-1 and TRBJ1-3, with a possible D match to TRBD1 (5 bases). The CDR3 spans 15 residues. CDR1 MGHRA and CDR2 YSYEKL come from the germline V gene. Trimming pared 4 bases from V and 4 bases from J, leaving 14 bases between. CDR3 coding DNA: TGCGCCAGCAGCCCCTCCAGGGTGTCGGGAAACACCATATATTTT. Protein product: CASSPSRVSGNTIYF.